This T cell receptor beta chain was profiled in a study of blood T cell repertoires in COVID-19. Study information: Sites in the United States, Italy and Spain provided acute and convalescent COVID-19 samples.

Per the original methods: The assay estimated nucleated cells by amplifying reference gene primers. Generated by immunoSEQ multiplex PCR, the TCRdb table keeps only in-frame clones and is missing some. The DNA gave D and trimming, while V, J and clone size come from that table. The sample yields approximately 200,000 clones, around 90% seen once. Ages ranged from roughly 18 to 100 years, with residence in around 24 US areas. Clinical history as reported by participants underpinned cohort assignment. This CDR3 is 13 amino acids long. V was pared by 1 base and J by 2 bases, with 3 bases between. Looked up from germline, CDR1 is LGHDT and CDR2 is YNNKEL (reference sequence).

Sequenced material: PBMCs or T cells enriched from blood (not recorded which). This TCR was sampled from a woman younger than 45 who had recovered from COVID-19. This chain connects TRBV3-1 (or the pseudogene TRBV3-2) to TRBJ1-5, with D uncertain. CDR3 sequence: CASSQGGNQPQHF. Written as DNA, the CDR3 is TGTGCCAGCAGCCAAGGCGGCAATCAGCCCCAGCATTTT.